The 8 T cell receptor beta chains presented below share a single source sample, sequenced in a study of blood T cell repertoires in COVID-19. The protocol was immunoSEQ multiplex PCR, while the TCRdb copy is restricted to in-frame clones and leaves out a portion. This sample yields tens of thousands of clones, of which around 81% are seen a single time; more than 20% belongs to the top ten. Sequenced material: peripheral blood. Source of these receptors: an elderly woman with COVID-19, enrolled during active disease.

The rearrangement links TRBV6-6 to TRBJ2-7, with D unclear. The CDR3 sequence is 12 residues long. Deletions cut 5 bases from V and 4 bases from J, with 9 bases between. Germline lookup yields CDR1 MNHNY and CDR2 SVGAGI (reference sequence). CDR3 nucleotide sequence: TGTGCCAGCAGTACCACAGAGTACGAGCAGTACTTC. Amino acid sequence: CASSTTEYEQYF.

In this sample, this clone turned up a few times. The CDR3 is CASSMITGGLETQYF. CDR3 DNA sequence: TGTGCCAGTAGTATGATCACAGGGGGCCTGGAGACCCAGTACTTC. The chain couples TRBV19 to TRBJ2-5; 9 nucleotides match TRBD1. Germline V gives CDR1 LNHDA, CDR2 SQIVND (reference sequence). This CDR3 comprises 15 residues. With 3 bases clipped from V and 5 bases from J, the junction kept 7 bases outside the gene matches.

V and J are TRBV2 and TRBJ2-7; 7 bases fit TRBD2. V lost 8 bases to trimming and J lost 0 bases; unmatched junction nucleotides: 4. Per the germline V gene, CDR1 is SNHLY and CDR2 is FYNNEI. The CDR3 extends over 13 amino acids. The CDR3 DNA is TGTGCCAGCGCGGTAGCGGGCTCCTACGAGCAGTACTTC. As protein: CASAVAGSYEQYF.

This chain joins TRBV18 and TRBJ2-3, with D perhaps matching TRBD2 (5 bases). The ends were cut back, 0 bases at V and 6 bases at J, with 19 bases in the middle. The CDR3 has 17 residues. Germline assignment: CDR1 KGHSH and CDR2 LQKENI. CDR3 sequence: CASSPPGTRSRADTQYF. CDR3 DNA: TGTGCCAGCTCACCACCGGGTACCAGATCGCGGGCCGATACGCAGTATTTT.

The V call is TRBV19, the J call TRBJ1-2; 7 bases line up with TRBD1. Unmatched junction bases numbered 9, after V lost 9 bases and J lost 5 bases. CDR3 size: 13 residues. Germline lookup yields CDR1 LNHDA and CDR2 SQIVND (reference sequence). This CDR3 is CASRGALWYGYTF. CDR3 DNA sequence: TGTGCCAGCAGGGGGGCCCTCTGGTATGGCTACACCTTC.

This clone was observed a single time. V usage is TRBV6-2 or TRBV6-3 and J usage is TRBJ1-2; TRBD1 agrees at 7 bases. Germline CDR1 MNHEY, CDR2 SVGEGT. The CDR3 is made up of 16 amino acids. Trimming at V came to 1 base and at J to 5 bases, leaving 10 bases not matched to a gene. Written as DNA, the CDR3 is TGTGCCAGCAGTTACTTAGGCGTCGGGACAGTATATGGCTACACCTTC. Amino acid sequence: CASSYLGVGTVYGYTF.

The chain carries TRBV5-8 and TRBJ1-5, with D perhaps TRBD1 (6 bases). V was cut by 1 base and J by 6 bases, with 11 bases left in between. CDR3 length equals 14 residues. Looked up from germline, CDR1 is SGHTS and CDR2 is YDEGEE. CDR3 DNA sequence: TGTGCCAGCAGCTTGAGGGGGGGAGCTCAGCCCCAGCATTTT. Encoded protein: CASSLRGGAQPQHF.

This sequence joins TRBV3-1 (or the pseudogene TRBV3-2) and TRBJ2-7, with 8 bases identical to TRBD2. Trimming took 4 bases from V and 3 from J; bases not matched to a gene: 20. CDR1 and CDR2 (germline): LGHDT, YNNKEL (reference sequence). The CDR3 length is 19 residues. In DNA, the CDR3 is TGTGCCAGCAGCCTCCGTCCCCTGATGAGCGGGGGTGAACACTACGAGCAGTACTTC. Amino acids: CASSLRPLMSGGEHYEQYF.